This T cell receptor beta chain originates from a study of cytotoxic CD8 clonotypes in ibrutinib-treated CLL. Trimming cost V 11 bases and J 4 bases; bases outside gene matches: 11. Looked up from germline, CDR1 is MRHNA and CDR2 is SNTAGT. This CDR3 is built from 13 residues. The assay was immunoSEQ multiplex PCR, and TCRdb's table has in-frame clones only and misses some. In the table there are some 29,000 clones, about three fifths of which are singletons. This clone has just a few counts. Specimen: PBMCs, collected before ibrutinib treatment. The sequence derives from a human donor with chronic lymphocytic leukemia. J is TRBJ2-7 and V is TRBV6-4, with 7 bases that match TRBD1. CDR3 sequence (DNA): TGTGCCGGGGTCCGGGACAGCCTATACGAGCAGTACTTC. Amino acid sequence: CAGVRDSLYEQYF.